Listed here are 26 T cell receptor beta chains from one sample, sequenced in a study of cytomegalovirus exposure and HLA in healthy donors. Both 60 Vbeta primers and 13 Jbeta primers went into the PCR. This table comes from immunoSEQ multiplex PCR, and its TCRdb copy is limited to in-frame clones, with some not included. The repertoire holds 65,000 to 75,000 clones, with under 85% as singletons. Sequenced sample: PBMCs. The receptors were gathered from an older woman in good health and CMV-seropositive.

The V and J genes are TRBV18 and TRBJ1-1, with 7 bases matching TRBD1. The length of the CDR3 is 15 residues. The V gene's germline CDR1 is KGHSH and CDR2 LQKENI. The V and J ends lost 0 bases and 4 bases, in that order; junction bases with no gene match: 5. CDR3 nucleotides: TGTGCCAGCTCACCACCGGCCAGGGGGTTCACTGAAGCTTTCTTT. Translated: CASSPPARGFTEAFF.

The chain recombines TRBV11-3 with TRBJ1-1; 9 bases fit TRBD1. This CDR3 is built from 13 residues. Germline V lookup: CDR1 SGHNT, CDR2 YENEEA. Trimming took 5 bases from V and 10 from J; bases not matched to a gene: 8. The CDR3 nucleotides read TGTGCCAGCAGCCAGGCCGAGACAGGGGGAGCTTTCTTT. It specifies CASSQAETGGAFF.

The chain combines TRBV18 with TRBJ1-6; no clear D gene. The CDR3 totals 15 residues. V lost 4 bases, J lost 6 bases, and 13 bases lay in between. Germline V gene sequence: CDR1 KGHSH, CDR2 LQKENI. The CDR3 DNA follows: TGTGCCAGCTCACGACCGGACTTTTTTAATTCACCCCTCCACTTT. It specifies CASSRPDFFNSPLHF.

This clone turned up a few times. V gene TRBV2 combines with J gene TRBJ1-1; weak D call: TRBD1 (5 bases). V lost 7 bases and J 3 bases, leaving 27 bases between the germline ends. This CDR3 has 18 amino acids. Germline CDR1 SNHLY, CDR2 FYNNEI. CDR3 sequence reads: CASITGRGFGLRDTEAFF. CDR3 in DNA: TGTGCCAGCATAACGGGGAGGGGCTTTGGGTTAAGGGACACTGAAGCTTTCTTT.

In DNA form, the CDR3 reads TGTGCCAGCTCACCACCTGAGGGACACTATGAAGCTTTCTTT. Translating gives CASSPPEGHYEAFF. V gene TRBV18 combines with J gene TRBJ1-1; TRBD1 might be the D (6 bases). Germline loops: CDR1 KGHSH, CDR2 LQKENI. The CDR3 is 14 residues long. V lost 0 bases to trimming and J lost 7 bases, with 12 bases between them.

This clone was recorded a few times. This chain uses TRBV4-1 with TRBJ1-4, with D unresolved. This CDR3 spans 14 amino acids. Trimming removed 1 base from V and 3 bases from J, with 6 bases in between. The germline V gene has CDR1 MGHRA and CDR2 YSYEKL. The CDR3 here is CASSQGVANEKLFF. The CDR3 DNA reads as TGCGCCAGCAGCCAAGGAGTGGCTAATGAAAAACTGTTTTTT.

V usage is TRBV6-1 and J usage is TRBJ2-7; D gene uncertain. V lost 2 bases, J lost 0 bases, and 8 bases lay in between. The CDR3 is made up of 14 amino acids. Per germline, CDR1 MNHNS and CDR2 SASEGT. CDR3 DNA sequence: TGTGCCAGCAGTGAATGGCAGGCCTCCTACGAGCAGTACTTC. Translating it yields CASSEWQASYEQYF.

In its sample, this clone was seen a few times. This chain uses TRBV27 with TRBJ1-5; 7 bases line up with TRBD1. Losses at the gene ends were 6 bases for V and 3 bases for J; bases not matched to a gene: 8. Germline V gene lookup returns CDR1 MNHEY and CDR2 SMNVEV (reference sequence). CDR3 length: 15 residues. CDR3 protein: CASRARQGPNQPQHF. CDR3 in DNA: TGTGCCAGCAGGGCTCGACAGGGCCCCAATCAGCCCCAGCATTTT.

As for this clone: Relative to the germline gene, one junction end is altered; a read error may explain this. The rearrangement links TRBV5-1 to TRBJ1-1, with D unclear. CDR3 length: 14 amino acids. Germline assignment: CDR1 SGHRS and CDR2 YFSETQ. CDR3 sequence: CASSLGGADTEAFF. CDR3 DNA sequence: TGCGCCAGCAGTTTGGGAGGTGCGGACACTGAAGCTTTCTTT.

Only one count was recorded for this clone. This sequence joins TRBV10-1 and TRBJ2-3; 8 nucleotides agree with TRBD1. The CDR3 extends over 14 amino acids. From germline, CDR1 is WNHNN and CDR2 SYGVQD (reference sequence). V lost 2 bases to trimming and J lost 7 bases; unmatched junction nucleotides: 5. DNA of the CDR3: TGCGCCAGCAGTGAGCAGGGGGCGACGAATACGCAGTATTTT. It is translated as CASSEQGATNTQYF.

Note on this clone: The CDR3 end shows no conserved phenylalanine or tryptophan, and so a read error is likely. No DNA is shown, since the ends of the CDR3 on it are uncertain; the CDR3 is the one TCRdb lists. The chain recombines TRBV7-9 with TRBJ1-6. The germline V gene encodes CDR1 SEHNR and CDR2 FQNEAQ (reference sequence). Termini included, the CDR3 measures 15 amino acids. The CDR3 reads CASSSGSGGNSPLQV.

V is TRBV15 and J is TRBJ1-3, with a possible D match to TRBD1 (6 bases). This CDR3 spans 17 amino acids. V was pared by 2 bases and J by 0 bases, with 14 bases between. Germline V gene data show CDR1 as LNHNV and CDR2 as YYDKDF (reference sequence). Here the CDR3 DNA reads TGTGCCACCAGCAGAAGGACGGGGACAAGCTCTGGAAACACCATATATTTT. As protein: CATSRRTGTSSGNTIYF. The whole variable domain, remainder taken from reference TRBV15 and TRBJ1-3, is DAMVIQNPRYQVTQFGKPVTLSCSQTLNHNVMYWYQQKSSQAPKLLFHYYDKDFNNEADTPDNFQSRRPNTSFCFLDIRSPGLGDTAMYLCATSRRTGTSSGNTIYFGEGSWLTVV.

The gene calls are TRBV2 and TRBJ1-1; D call uncertain. V dropped 2 bases and J dropped 9 bases, with 13 bases sitting between them. Germline loops: CDR1 SNHLY, CDR2 FYNNEI. The CDR3 length is 13 residues. DNA for the CDR3: TGTGCCAGCAGTGAAAACGGGGAGGGAAAAGCTTTCTTT. This encodes CASSENGEGKAFF.

V usage is TRBV2 and J usage is TRBJ2-2, with 11 positions matching TRBD2. CDR3 length: 14 amino acids. Germline CDR1 and CDR2: SNHLY and FYNNEI. The trim removed 9 bases at V and 2 bases at J, leaving 2 bases unmatched. CDR3 sequence: CARGTSGNTGELFF. CDR3 sequence (DNA): TGTGCCAGAGGGACTAGCGGTAACACCGGGGAGCTGTTTTTT.

This clone came up a few times. This chain connects TRBV6-5 to TRBJ1-1, with TRBD1 matching over 9 bases. The CDR3 has 12 residues. Germline CDR1 reads MNHEY; CDR2 reads SVGAGI. With 9 bases clipped from V and 6 bases from J, the junction kept 5 bases outside the gene matches. The CDR3, as DNA: TGTGCCAGTCAGGACAGGGGTGCTGAAGCTTTCTTT. Its translation: CASQDRGAEAFF.

To note about this clone: In the same sample, other DNA sequences code for this CDR3. The chain employs TRBV7-8 and TRBJ2-7; 13 bases map to TRBD2. V lost 4 bases, J lost 2 bases, and 8 bases stayed unmatched. Germline CDR1 and CDR2: SGHVS and FQNEAQ. The CDR3 consists of 17 residues. CDR3 DNA: TGTGCCAGCAGCTACGGACTAGCGGGAGAGATCACCTACGAGCAGTACTTC. It translates to CASSYGLAGEITYEQYF.

The V call is TRBV9, the J call TRBJ2-1; a weak D match, TRBD1 (5 bases). The germline gives CDR1 SGDLS, CDR2 YYNGEE. The CDR3 has 15 residues. Trimming removed 4 bases at V and 0 bases at J, with 11 bases between. In nucleotides, the CDR3 is TGTGCCAGCAGCCCGACAGATAGCTCCTACAATGAGCAGTTCTTC. Translation gives CASSPTDSSYNEQFF.

V usage is TRBV5-1 and J usage is TRBJ2-7, with D possibly TRBD1 on 6 matching bases. The V end lost 7 bases, the J end lost 2 bases, and 19 bases lay between the germline ends. The CDR3 consists of 15 residues. Germline-derived CDR1 and CDR2 are SGHRS and YFSETQ. In DNA form, the CDR3 reads TGCGCCAGCGCCTTAACAGGGCTCGGCACCTACGAGCAGTACTTC. It translates to CASALTGLGTYEQYF. Drawing the rest from reference TRBV5-1 and TRBJ2-7, the complete variable domain is KAGVTQTPRYLIKTRGQQVTLSCSPISGHRSVSWYQQTPGQGLQFLFEYFSETQRNKGNFPGRFSGRQFSNSRSEMNVSTLELGDSALYLCASALTGLGTYEQYFGPGTRLTVT.

CDR3 bases: TGCGCCAGCAGCCCCATAGACAGGGCTTCGACTGAAGCTTTCTTT. It translates to CASSPIDRASTEAFF. The V call is TRBV5-1, the J call TRBJ1-1, with 7 bases identical to TRBD1. The CDR3 extends over 15 amino acids. The ends lost 4 bases at V and 5 bases at J; junction bases unmatched: 11. Germline V lookup: CDR1 SGHRS, CDR2 YFSETQ.

The V and J genes are TRBV19 and TRBJ2-7; tentative D call: TRBD2 (6 bases). The CDR3 runs to 13 residues. Per the germline V gene, CDR1 is LNHDA and CDR2 is SQIVND (reference sequence). Between the trimmed V and J ends, which lost 9 bases and 2 bases, there was a span of 14 bases. The CDR3 nucleotides read TGTGCCAGCGCCCTGGGCGGGACCTACGAGCAGTACTTC. Residues: CASALGGTYEQYF.

V and J are TRBV29-1 and TRBJ1-5; 7 nucleotides line up with TRBD1. With V trimmed by 6 bases and J by 0 bases, 8 bases remained unmatched. The CDR3 sequence is 15 residues long. CDR1 and CDR2 from the germline V gene are SQVTM and ANQGSEA. In nucleotides, the CDR3 is TGCAGCGTAGCTTGGGACAGTTCTAGCAATCAGCCCCAGCATTTT. Amino acids: CSVAWDSSSNQPQHF.

CDR3 sequence reads: CASSTGGPTTGELFF. The DNA of the CDR3 is TGTGCCAGCTCAACGGGGGGGCCTACCACCGGGGAGCTGTTTTTT. V is TRBV18 and J is TRBJ2-2, with TRBD2 matching over 8 bases. This CDR3 spans 15 amino acids. V gave up 5 bases and J gave up 4 bases; unmatched junction bases: 6. The germline V gene has CDR1 KGHSH and CDR2 LQKENI. The entire variable domain, with the rest obtained from reference TRBV18 and TRBJ2-2, is as follows: NAGVMQNPRHLVRRRGQEARLRCSPMKGHSHVYWYRQLPEEGLKFMVYLQKENIIDESGMPKERFSAEFPKEGPSILRIQQVVRGDSAAYFCASSTGGPTTGELFFGEGSRLTVL.

This clone has a single count. The V call is TRBV27, the J call TRBJ2-7; perhaps TRBD2 as D (6 bases). The V end lost 2 bases, the J end lost 7 bases, and 18 bases lay between the germline ends. The germline V gene encodes CDR1 MNHEY and CDR2 SMNVEV (reference sequence). This CDR3 is 15 amino acids long. CDR3 amino acids: CASSLAGRPRGEQYF. As DNA, the CDR3 is TGTGCCAGCAGTTTAGCGGGGCGGCCTAGAGGGGAGCAGTACTTC.

The CDR3 DNA follows: TGTGCCAGCAGCTTAGGGTCCATCAGGCAGCCCCAGCATTTT. Residues: CASSLGSIRQPQHF. The chain employs TRBV7-9 and TRBJ1-5; unclear D gene. CDR3 size: 14 residues. From germline, CDR1 is SEHNR and CDR2 FQNEAQ (reference sequence). Between the trimmed V and J ends, which lost 1 base and 7 bases, there was a span of 11 bases.

The V call is TRBV29-1, the J call TRBJ1-4; no firm D call. This CDR3 spans 12 amino acids. Germline CDR1 reads SQVTM; CDR2 reads ANQGSEA. V lost 4 bases and J lost 3, with 6 bases in between. The CDR3 reads CSVAVSNEKLFF. For the CDR3, the DNA is TGCAGCGTTGCAGTCTCTAATGAAAAACTGTTTTTT.

This chain uses TRBV6-5 with TRBJ2-7; 10 nucleotides line up with TRBD1. There are 13 residues in the CDR3. The V segment lost 6 bases and the J segment 4 bases; nucleotides outside the gene matches: 3. Germline CDR1 reads MNHEY; CDR2 reads SVGAGI. In DNA, the CDR3 is TGTGCCAGCAGGGGGACAGGGGAATACGAGCAGTACTTC. It is translated as CASRGTGEYEQYF.